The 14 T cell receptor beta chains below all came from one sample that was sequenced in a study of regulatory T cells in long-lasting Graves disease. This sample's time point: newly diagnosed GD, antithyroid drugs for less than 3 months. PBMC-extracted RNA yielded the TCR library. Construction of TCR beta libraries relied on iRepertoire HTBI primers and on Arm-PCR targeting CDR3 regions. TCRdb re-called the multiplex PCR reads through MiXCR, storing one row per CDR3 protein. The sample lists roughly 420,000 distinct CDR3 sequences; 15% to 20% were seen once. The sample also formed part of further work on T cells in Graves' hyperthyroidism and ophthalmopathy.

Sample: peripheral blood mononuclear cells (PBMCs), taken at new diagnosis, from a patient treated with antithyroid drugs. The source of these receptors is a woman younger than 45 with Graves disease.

The CDR3 sequence: CSVEGVGGGVLLFF. For the CDR3, the DNA is TGCAGCGTTGAAGGGGTGGGGGGGGGAGTCCTCCTGTTCTTC. The genes are TRBV29-1 and TRBJ2-1; 7 bases fit TRBD2. The CDR3 has 14 residues. Per germline, CDR1 SQVTM and CDR2 ANQGSEA. The junction had 15 bases not matched to a gene; V was cut back by 1 base and J by 15 bases.

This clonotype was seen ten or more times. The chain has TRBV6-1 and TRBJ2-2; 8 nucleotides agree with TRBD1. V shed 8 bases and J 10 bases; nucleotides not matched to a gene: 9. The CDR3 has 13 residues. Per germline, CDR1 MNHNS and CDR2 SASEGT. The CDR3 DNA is TGTGCCAGCTCCCCCGGGACAGGTTCGGAGCTGTTTTTT. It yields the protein CASSPGTGSELFF.

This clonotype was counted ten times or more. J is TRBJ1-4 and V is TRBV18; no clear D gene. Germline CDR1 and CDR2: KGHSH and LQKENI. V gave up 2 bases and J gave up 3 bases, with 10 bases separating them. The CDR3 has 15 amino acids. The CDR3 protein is CASSPSLQPNEKLFF. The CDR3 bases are TGTGCCAGCTCACCAAGTTTACAGCCTAATGAAAAACTGTTTTTT.

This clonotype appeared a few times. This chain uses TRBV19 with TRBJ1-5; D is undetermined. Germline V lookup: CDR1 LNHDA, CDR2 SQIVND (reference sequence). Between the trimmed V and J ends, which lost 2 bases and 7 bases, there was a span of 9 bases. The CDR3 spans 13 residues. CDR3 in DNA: TGTGCCAGTAGTATATCACAGTCCCAGCCCCAGCATTTT. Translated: CASSISQSQPQHF.

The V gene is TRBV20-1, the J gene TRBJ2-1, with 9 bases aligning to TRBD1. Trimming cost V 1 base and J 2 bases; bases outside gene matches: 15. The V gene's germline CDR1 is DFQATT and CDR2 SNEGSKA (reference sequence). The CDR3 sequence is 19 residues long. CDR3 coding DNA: TGCAGTGCTAGAGCCTCCGGGACAGGGATTCCCCATACCTACAATGAGCAGTTCTTC. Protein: CSARASGTGIPHTYNEQFF.

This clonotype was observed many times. This CDR3 reads CASSEAPGVAYEQYF. The CDR3 bases are TGTGCCAGCAGTGAAGCCCCGGGAGTAGCCTACGAGCAGTACTTC. The rearrangement uses TRBV6-1 and TRBJ2-7; D might be TRBD2 (6 bases). CDR1 MNHNS and CDR2 SASEGT come from the germline V gene. The CDR3 is 15 residues long. Deletions cut 0 bases from V and 2 bases from J, with 11 bases between.

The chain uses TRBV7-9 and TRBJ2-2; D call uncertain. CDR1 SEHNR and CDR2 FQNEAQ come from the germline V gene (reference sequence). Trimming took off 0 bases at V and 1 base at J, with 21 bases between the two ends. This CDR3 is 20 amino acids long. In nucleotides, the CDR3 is TGTGCCAGCAGCTTAGCGAGTTCTAACTATCGAGGAATGAACACCGGGGAGCTGTTTTTT. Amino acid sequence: CASSLASSNYRGMNTGELFF. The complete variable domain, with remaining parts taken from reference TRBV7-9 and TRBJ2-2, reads DTGVSQNPRHKITKRGQNVTFRCDPISEHNRLYWYRQTLGQGPEFLTYFQNEAQLEKSRLLSDRFSAERPKGSFSTLEIQRTEQGDSAMYLCASSLASSNYRGMNTGELFFGEGSRLTVL.

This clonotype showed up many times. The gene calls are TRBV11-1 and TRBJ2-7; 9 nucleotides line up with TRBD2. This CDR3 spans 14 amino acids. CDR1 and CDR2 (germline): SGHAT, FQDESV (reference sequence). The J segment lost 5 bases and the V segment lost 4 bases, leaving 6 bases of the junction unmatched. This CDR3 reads CASSSGLATHEQYF. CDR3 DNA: TGTGCCAGCAGCTCCGGACTAGCGACCCACGAGCAGTACTTC.

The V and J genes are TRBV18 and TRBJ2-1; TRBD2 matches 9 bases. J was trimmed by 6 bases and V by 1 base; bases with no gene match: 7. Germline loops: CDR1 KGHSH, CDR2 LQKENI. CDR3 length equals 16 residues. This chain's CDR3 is CASSPRSGLATNEQFF. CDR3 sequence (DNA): TGTGCCAGCTCACCACGATCAGGACTAGCGACCAATGAGCAGTTCTTC.

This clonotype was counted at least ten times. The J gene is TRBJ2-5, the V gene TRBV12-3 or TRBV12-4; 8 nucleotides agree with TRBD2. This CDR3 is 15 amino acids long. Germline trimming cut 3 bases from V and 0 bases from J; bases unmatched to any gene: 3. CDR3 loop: CASSLYSGNQETQYF. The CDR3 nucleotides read TGTGCCAGCAGTTTGTATAGCGGGAACCAAGAGACCCAGTACTTC.

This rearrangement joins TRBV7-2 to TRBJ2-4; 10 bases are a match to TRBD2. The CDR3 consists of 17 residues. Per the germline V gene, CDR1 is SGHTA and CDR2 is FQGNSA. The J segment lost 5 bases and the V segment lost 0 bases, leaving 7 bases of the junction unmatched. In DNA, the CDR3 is TGTGCCAGCAGCTTAGCAGCGGGAGGGCCGTTACAAAACATTCAGTACTTC. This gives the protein CASSLAAGGPLQNIQYF. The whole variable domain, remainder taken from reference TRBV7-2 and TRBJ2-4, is GAGVSQSPSNKVTEKGKDVELRCDPISGHTALYWYRQSLGQGLEFLIYFQGNSAPDKSGLPSDRFSAERTGGSVSTLTIQRTQQEDSAVYLCASSLAAGGPLQNIQYFGAGTRLSVL.

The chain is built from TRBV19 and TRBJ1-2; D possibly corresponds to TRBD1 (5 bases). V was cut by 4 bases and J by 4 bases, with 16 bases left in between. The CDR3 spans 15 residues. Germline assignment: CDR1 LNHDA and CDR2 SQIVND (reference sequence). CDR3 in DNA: TGTGCCAGTAGTACCTACTCCGACAGAATCTATGGCTACACCTTC. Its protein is CASSTYSDRIYGYTF.

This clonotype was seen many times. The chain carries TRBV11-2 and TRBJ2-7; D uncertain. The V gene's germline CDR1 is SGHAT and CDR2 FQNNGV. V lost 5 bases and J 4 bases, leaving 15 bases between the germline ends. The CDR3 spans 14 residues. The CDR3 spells CASSPPSRKYEQYF. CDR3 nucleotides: TGTGCCAGCAGCCCCCCCTCTCGAAAATACGAGCAGTACTTC.

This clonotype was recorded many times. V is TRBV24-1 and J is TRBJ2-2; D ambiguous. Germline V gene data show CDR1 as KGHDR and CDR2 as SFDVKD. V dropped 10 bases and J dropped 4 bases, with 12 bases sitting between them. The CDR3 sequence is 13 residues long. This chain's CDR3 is CATYSDSTGELFF. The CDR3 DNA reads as TGTGCCACTTACAGTGATAGCACCGGGGAGCTGTTTTTT.